These 17 T cell receptor beta chains share one sample of origin, sequenced in a study of PD-1 blockade in classical Hodgkin lymphoma. Time point noted: newly diagnosed, previously untreated cHL patient sample. Thawed PBMCs supplied CD8+ T cells via magnetic negative selection. Profiled with immunoSEQ multiplex PCR; TCRdb holds only in-frame clones, not every one. The repertoire has 12,000 to 15,000 clones, 91% of them found once; the top ten carry 5% to 6.5%. The sample was CD8+ T cells from blood. All receptors come from a human donor with classical Hodgkin lymphoma.

V gene TRBV9 combines with J gene TRBJ1-1; D possibly corresponds to TRBD1 (5 bases). The CDR3 has 17 residues. The V gene lost 3 bases and the J gene lost 0 bases, with 18 bases spanning the gap. Germline-derived CDR1 and CDR2 are SGDLS and YYNGEE. In DNA, the CDR3 is TGTGCCAGCAGCGCGACGGGACGCCCAAAAGTGAACACTGAAGCTTTCTTT. It is translated as CASSATGRPKVNTEAFF. The variable domain in full, with the rest retrieved from reference TRBV9 and TRBJ1-1, is DSGVTQTPKHLITATGQRVTLRCSPRSGDLSVYWYQQSLDQGLQFLIQYYNGEERAKGNILERFSAQQFPDLHSELNLSSLELGDSALYFCASSATGRPKVNTEAFFGQGTRLTVV.

The V gene is TRBV4-1, the J gene TRBJ2-1; D gene uncertain. The CDR3 loop spans 12 amino acids. In germline, CDR1 is MGHRA, CDR2 YSYEKL. The V gene lost 4 bases and the J gene lost 6 bases, with 7 bases spanning the gap. The CDR3 DNA follows: TGCGCCAGCAGCCGAGGTTCCAATGAGCAGTTCTTC. It is translated as CASSRGSNEQFF.

This clone was recorded once. The chain employs TRBV7-8 and TRBJ1-1, with D perhaps TRBD1 (6 bases). Trimming cost V 0 bases and J 5 bases, with 19 bases left between them. The germline gives CDR1 SGHVS, CDR2 FQNEAQ. The CDR3 contains 17 residues. The CDR3 DNA is TGTGCCAGCAGCTTAGCGTCCGTTGGAGGGGGAAGGACTGAAGCTTTCTTT. Translation: CASSLASVGGGRTEAFF.

The V gene is TRBV11-1, the J gene TRBJ2-1; D call uncertain. CDR1 and CDR2 (germline): SGHAT, FQDESV (reference sequence). The CDR3 sequence is 12 residues long. V was shortened by 3 bases and J by 7 bases, with 7 bases between the two germline ends. The CDR3 here is CASSFGANEQFF. CDR3 nucleotide sequence: TGTGCCAGCAGCTTTGGCGCGAATGAGCAGTTCTTC.

This clone was seen a few times. The V gene is TRBV7-9, the J gene TRBJ2-1; 12 bases map to TRBD2. CDR3 length equals 18 residues. V shed 5 bases, J shed 9 bases, and the junction held 17 bases outside the gene matches. Germline V CDR1 and CDR2: SEHNR, FQNEAQ (reference sequence). The CDR3 protein is CASSPTDMTSGRFGEQFF. In DNA form, the CDR3 reads TGTGCCAGCAGCCCTACTGACATGACTAGCGGGAGATTCGGTGAGCAGTTCTTC.

This sequence joins TRBV19 and TRBJ2-2; 7 positions match TRBD2. V was pared by 3 bases and J by 5 bases, with 9 bases of the junction left unmatched. Germline-derived CDR1 and CDR2 are LNHDA and SQIVND (reference sequence). CDR3 length equals 16 residues. CDR3 region: CASSIRERGETGELFF. In DNA form, the CDR3 reads TGTGCCAGTAGTATTCGGGAGCGGGGCGAAACCGGGGAGCTGTTTTTT.

This clone was counted once. V and J are TRBV28 and TRBJ1-3; D not certain. Deletions cut 6 bases from V and 2 bases from J, with 5 bases between. CDR3 size: 12 residues. Germline CDR1 and CDR2: MDHEN and SYDVKM. The CDR3 DNA is TGTGCCAGCAGCCCCACTGGAAACACCATATATTTT. It translates to CASSPTGNTIYF.

In its sample, this clone was seen once. The chain links TRBV29-1 to TRBJ1-1; no reliable D call. CDR3 size: 11 residues. Trimming removed 6 bases at V and 0 bases at J, with 5 bases between. CDR1 and CDR2 from the germline V gene are SQVTM and ANQGSEA. CDR3 bases: TGCAGCGTCGCAGTGAACACTGAAGCTTTCTTT. Amino acid sequence: CSVAVNTEAFF. Complete variable domain (other parts from reference TRBV29-1 and TRBJ1-1): SAVISQKPSRDICQRGTSLTIQCQVDSQVTMMFWYRQQPGQSLTLIATANQGSEATYESGFVIDKFPISRPNLTFSTLTVSNMSPEDSSIYLCSVAVNTEAFFGQGTRLTVV.

The chain is built from TRBV9 and TRBJ2-1; TRBD2 agrees at 14 bases. After removal of 5 bases from V and 9 bases from J, the junction contained 13 bases not matched to a gene. CDR3 length: 17 amino acids. Germline V gene lookup returns CDR1 SGDLS and CDR2 YYNGEE. This chain's CDR3 is CASRSGDPGLAGAEQFF. CDR3 coding DNA: TGTGCCAGCAGGTCGGGCGACCCGGGACTAGCGGGAGCTGAGCAGTTCTTC.

V usage is TRBV11-2 and J usage is TRBJ2-1, with TRBD2 matching over 13 bases. CDR3 size: 16 residues. CDR1 SGHAT and CDR2 FQNNGV come from the germline V gene. V gave up 1 base and J gave up 3 bases; unmatched junction bases: 0. CDR3 residues: CASSLGTSGSYNEQFF. The DNA for the CDR3 is TGTGCCAGCAGCTTAGGGACTAGCGGGAGCTACAATGAGCAGTTCTTC. The full variable domain, in which reference TRBV11-2 and TRBJ2-1 provide the parts outside the CDR3, is EAGVAQSPRYKIIEKRQSVAFWCNPISGHATLYWYQQILGQGPKLLIQFQNNGVVDDSQLPKDRFSAERLKGVDSTLKIQPAKLEDSAVYLCASSLGTSGSYNEQFFGPGTRLTVL.

The CDR3 sequence is CASSLGGSDYGYTF. The CDR3 nucleotides read TGTGCCAGCAGCTTAGGGGGGAGCGACTATGGCTACACCTTC. V and J are TRBV7-9 and TRBJ1-2; the D gene is possibly TRBD1 (5 bases). The CDR3 is 14 residues long. Germline values: CDR1 SEHNR, CDR2 FQNEAQ (reference sequence). V lost 1 base and J lost 3, with 9 bases in between. The variable domain in full, completed from reference TRBV7-9 and TRBJ1-2, reads DTGVSQNPRHKITKRGQNVTFRCDPISEHNRLYWYRQTLGQGPEFLTYFQNEAQLEKSRLLSDRFSAERPKGSFSTLEIQRTEQGDSAMYLCASSLGGSDYGYTFGSGTRLTVV.

The chain carries TRBV11-2 and TRBJ2-4, with 7 bases matching TRBD2. Germline trimming cut 5 bases from V and 9 bases from J; bases unmatched to any gene: 7. CDR3 size: 13 residues. Germline V gene lookup returns CDR1 SGHAT and CDR2 FQNNGV. The CDR3 nucleotides read TGTGCCAGCAGCCCGGGGGGTGAGGGCATTCAGTACTTC. Encoded protein: CASSPGGEGIQYF.

This clone came up once. The genes are TRBV28 and TRBJ2-7; D tentatively fits TRBD1 or TRBD2 (5 bases each). V lost 7 bases to trimming and J lost 2 bases, with 12 bases between them. The germline V gene has CDR1 MDHEN and CDR2 SYDVKM. This CDR3 spans 13 amino acids. The CDR3 bases are TGTGCCAGCACCCCCCGGGGCCCCTACGAGCAGTACTTC. Translating it yields CASTPRGPYEQYF.

The V and J genes are TRBV13 and TRBJ1-2; TRBD1 agrees at 7 bases. V shed 5 bases, J shed 1 base, and the junction held 4 bases outside the gene matches. Germline V CDR1 and CDR2: PRHDT, FYEKMQ (reference sequence). The CDR3 extends over 14 amino acids. The CDR3 reads CASSTGTDNYGYTF. In DNA, the CDR3 is TGTGCCAGCAGCACAGGGACAGATAACTATGGCTACACCTTC.

V and J are TRBV28 and TRBJ2-7, with D possibly matching TRBD2 (6 bases). Trimming pared 5 bases from V and 2 bases from J, leaving 16 bases between. The germline gives CDR1 MDHEN, CDR2 SYDVKM. This CDR3 has 15 residues. The CDR3 is CASSLAGRTTYEQYF. The CDR3, as DNA: TGTGCCAGCAGTCTGGCGGGGCGGACCACCTACGAGCAGTACTTC. The full variable domain, rest sourced from reference TRBV28 and TRBJ2-7, is DVKVTQSSRYLVKRTGEKVFLECVQDMDHENMFWYRQDPGLGLRLIYFSYDVKMKEKGDIPEGYSVSREKKERFSLILESASTNQTSMYLCASSLAGRTTYEQYFGPGTRLTVT.

This chain connects TRBV9 to TRBJ2-1; D might be TRBD2 (5 bases). Trimming pared 6 bases from V and 10 bases from J, leaving 14 bases between. Per the germline V gene, CDR1 is SGDLS and CDR2 is YYNGEE. This CDR3 spans 12 amino acids. In DNA form, the CDR3 reads TGTGCCAGCACCCCAGGCCCGGGGGAGCAGTTCTTC. Protein sequence: CASTPGPGEQFF.

The chain couples TRBV6-1 to TRBJ2-7; D is perhaps TRBD2 (5 bases). This CDR3 has 14 residues. Trimming shortened V by 2 bases and J by 2 bases, and 10 bases separated the two germline ends. Germline V CDR1 and CDR2: MNHNS, SASEGT. CDR3 sequence reads: CASSESPGAYEQYV. For the CDR3, the DNA is TGTGCCAGCAGTGAATCACCCGGGGCCTACGAGCAGTACGTC.